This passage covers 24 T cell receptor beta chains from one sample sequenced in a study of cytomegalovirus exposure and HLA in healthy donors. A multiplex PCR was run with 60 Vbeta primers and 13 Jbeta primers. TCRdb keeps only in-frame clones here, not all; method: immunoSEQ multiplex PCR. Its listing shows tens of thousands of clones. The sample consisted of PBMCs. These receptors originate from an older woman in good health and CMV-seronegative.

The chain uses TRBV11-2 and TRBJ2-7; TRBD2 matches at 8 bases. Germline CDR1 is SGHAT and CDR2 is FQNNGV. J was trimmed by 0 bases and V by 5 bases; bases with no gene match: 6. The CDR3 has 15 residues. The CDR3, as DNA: TGTGCCAGCAGCCTTACCGGGGGGGGCTCCTACGAGCAGTACTTC. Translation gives CASSLTGGGSYEQYF.

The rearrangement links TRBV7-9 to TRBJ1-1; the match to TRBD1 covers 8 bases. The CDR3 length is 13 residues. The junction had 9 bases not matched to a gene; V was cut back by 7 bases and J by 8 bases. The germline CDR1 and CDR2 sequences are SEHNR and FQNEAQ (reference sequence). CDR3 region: CASTQLGQGEAFF. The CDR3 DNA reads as TGTGCCAGCACCCAACTAGGACAGGGCGAAGCTTTCTTT.

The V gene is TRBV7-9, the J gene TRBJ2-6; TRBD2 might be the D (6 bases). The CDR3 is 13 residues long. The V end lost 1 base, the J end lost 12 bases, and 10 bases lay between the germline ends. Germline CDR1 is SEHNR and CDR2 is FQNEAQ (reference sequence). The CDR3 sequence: CASSLVEGGVLTF. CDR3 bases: TGTGCCAGCAGCTTAGTGGAGGGTGGCGTCCTGACTTTC. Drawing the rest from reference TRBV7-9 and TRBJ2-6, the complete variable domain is DTGVSQNPRHKITKRGQNVTFRCDPISEHNRLYWYRQTLGQGPEFLTYFQNEAQLEKSRLLSDRFSAERPKGSFSTLEIQRTEQGDSAMYLCASSLVEGGVLTFGAGSRLTVL.

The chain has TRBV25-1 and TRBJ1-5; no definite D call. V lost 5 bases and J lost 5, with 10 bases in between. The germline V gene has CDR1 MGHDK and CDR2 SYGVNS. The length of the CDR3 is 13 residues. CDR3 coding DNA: TGTGCCAGCAGTTTGGGCGGGGATCAGCCCCAGCATTTT. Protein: CASSLGGDQPQHF.

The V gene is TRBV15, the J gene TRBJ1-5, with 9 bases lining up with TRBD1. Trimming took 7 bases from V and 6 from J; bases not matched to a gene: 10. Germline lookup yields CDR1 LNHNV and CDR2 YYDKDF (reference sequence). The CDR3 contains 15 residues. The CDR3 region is CATTIDRGLSQPQHF. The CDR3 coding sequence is TGTGCCACCACCATCGACAGGGGGTTGAGTCAGCCCCAGCATTTT.

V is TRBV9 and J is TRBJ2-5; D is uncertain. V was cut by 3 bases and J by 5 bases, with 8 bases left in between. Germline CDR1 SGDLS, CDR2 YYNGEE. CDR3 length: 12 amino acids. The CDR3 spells CASSASLETQYF. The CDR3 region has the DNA TGTGCCAGCAGCGCCTCTTTGGAGACCCAGTACTTC.

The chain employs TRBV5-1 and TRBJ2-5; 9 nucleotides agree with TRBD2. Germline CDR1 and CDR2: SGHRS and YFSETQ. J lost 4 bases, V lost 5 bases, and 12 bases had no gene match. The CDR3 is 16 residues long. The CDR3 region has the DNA TGCGCCAGCAGAGTCGGAATAGCGGGAGTAGTAGAGACCCAGTACTTC. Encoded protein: CASRVGIAGVVETQYF.

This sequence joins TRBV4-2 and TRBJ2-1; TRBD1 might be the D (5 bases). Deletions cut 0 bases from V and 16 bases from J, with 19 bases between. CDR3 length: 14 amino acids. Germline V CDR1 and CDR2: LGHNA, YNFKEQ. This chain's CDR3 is CASSQDPQGPIIFF. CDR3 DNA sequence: TGTGCCAGCAGCCAAGACCCGCAGGGCCCGATAATATTCTTC.

The CDR3 here is CASSAYTEAFF. CDR3 in DNA: TGTGCCAGCAGTGCCTACACTGAAGCTTTCTTT. The chain couples TRBV2 to TRBJ1-1; D uncertain. Germline CDR1 and CDR2: SNHLY and FYNNEI. The CDR3 runs to 11 residues. V dropped 4 bases and J dropped 3 bases, with 3 bases sitting between them.

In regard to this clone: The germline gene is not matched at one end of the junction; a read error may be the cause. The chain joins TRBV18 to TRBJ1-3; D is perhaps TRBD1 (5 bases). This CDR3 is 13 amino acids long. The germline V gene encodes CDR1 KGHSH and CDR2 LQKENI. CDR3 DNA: TGTGCCAGCTCGCCACTACAGGAGAACACCATATATTTT. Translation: CASSPLQENTIYF.

This CDR3 is CASSWGASTDTQYF. The CDR3 bases are TGTGCCAGCAGTTGGGGCGCTAGCACAGATACGCAGTATTTT. The V call is TRBV27, the J call TRBJ2-3; maybe TRBD1 (5 bases). This CDR3 has 14 residues. The V gene lost 4 bases and the J gene lost 0 bases, with 8 bases spanning the gap. CDR1 MNHEY and CDR2 SMNVEV come from the germline V gene (reference sequence).

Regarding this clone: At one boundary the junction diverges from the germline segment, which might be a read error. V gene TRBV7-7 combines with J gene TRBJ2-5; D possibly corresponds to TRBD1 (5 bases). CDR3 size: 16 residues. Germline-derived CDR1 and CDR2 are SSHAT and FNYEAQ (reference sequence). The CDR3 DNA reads TGTGCTAGCAGCTTATTTGGCGGCACTGGAAGGGGGACCCAGTACTTC. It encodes CASSLFGGTGRGTQYF.

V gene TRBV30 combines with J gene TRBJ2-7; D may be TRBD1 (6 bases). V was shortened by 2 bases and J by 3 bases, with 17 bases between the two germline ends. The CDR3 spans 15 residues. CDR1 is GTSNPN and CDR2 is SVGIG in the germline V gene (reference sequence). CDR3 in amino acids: CAWSRGSGIYYEQYF. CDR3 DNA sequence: TGTGCCTGGAGTAGGGGGTCGGGCATTTACTACGAGCAGTACTTC.

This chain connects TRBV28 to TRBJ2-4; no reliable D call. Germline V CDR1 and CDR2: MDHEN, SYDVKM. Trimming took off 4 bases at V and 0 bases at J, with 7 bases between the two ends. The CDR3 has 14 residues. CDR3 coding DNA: TGTGCCAGCAGTTCGACTTTAGCCAAAAACATTCAGTACTTC. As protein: CASSSTLAKNIQYF.

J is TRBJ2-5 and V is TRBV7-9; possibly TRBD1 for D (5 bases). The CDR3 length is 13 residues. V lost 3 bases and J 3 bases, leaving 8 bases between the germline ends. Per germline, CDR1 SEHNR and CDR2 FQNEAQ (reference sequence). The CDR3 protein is CASSFVGEETQYF. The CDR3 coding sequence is TGTGCCAGCAGCTTCGTAGGGGAAGAGACCCAGTACTTC.

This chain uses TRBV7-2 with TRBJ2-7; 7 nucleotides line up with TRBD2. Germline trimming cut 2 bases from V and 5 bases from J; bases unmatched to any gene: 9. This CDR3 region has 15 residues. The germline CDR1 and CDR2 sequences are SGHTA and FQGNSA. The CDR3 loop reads CASSLSAGEYNEQYF. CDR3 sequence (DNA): TGTGCCAGCAGCTTATCGGCGGGAGAATACAACGAGCAGTACTTC.

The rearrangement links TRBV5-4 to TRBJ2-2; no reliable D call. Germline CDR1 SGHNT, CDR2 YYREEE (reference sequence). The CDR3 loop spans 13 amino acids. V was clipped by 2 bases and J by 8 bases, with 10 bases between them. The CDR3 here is CASSFADGGELFF. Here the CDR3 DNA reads TGTGCCAGCAGCTTCGCGGATGGTGGGGAGCTGTTTTTT.

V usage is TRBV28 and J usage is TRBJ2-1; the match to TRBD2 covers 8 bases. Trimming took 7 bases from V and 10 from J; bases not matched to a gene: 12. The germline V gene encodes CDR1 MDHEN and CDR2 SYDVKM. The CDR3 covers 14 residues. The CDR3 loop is CASTQNVASGEQFF. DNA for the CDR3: TGTGCCAGCACCCAGAACGTGGCTAGCGGGGAGCAGTTCTTC.

CDR3 DNA sequence: TGTGCCAGCAGTGTAGGGGTGTGGGGGGGTGAGGAGACCCAGTACTTC. Residues: CASSVGVWGGEETQYF. The chain recombines TRBV2 with TRBJ2-5; 7 bases align to TRBD2. Trimming took 4 bases from V and 5 from J; bases not matched to a gene: 13. Germline V lookup: CDR1 SNHLY, CDR2 FYNNEI. The CDR3 is 16 amino acids.

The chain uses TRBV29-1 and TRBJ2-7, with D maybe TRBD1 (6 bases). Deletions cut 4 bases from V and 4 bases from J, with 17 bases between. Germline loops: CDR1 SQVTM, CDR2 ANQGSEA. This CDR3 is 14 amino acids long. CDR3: CSVVRAGDRYEQYF. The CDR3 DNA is TGCAGCGTTGTTCGGGCAGGGGATCGGTACGAGCAGTACTTC.

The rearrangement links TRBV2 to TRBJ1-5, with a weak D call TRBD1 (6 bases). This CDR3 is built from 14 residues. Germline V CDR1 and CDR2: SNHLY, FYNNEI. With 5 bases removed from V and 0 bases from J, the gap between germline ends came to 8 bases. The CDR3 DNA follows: TGTGCCAGCAGTCGGGACATTAGCAATCAGCCCCAGCATTTT. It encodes CASSRDISNQPQHF. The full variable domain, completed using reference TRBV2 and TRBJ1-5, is EPEVTQTPSHQVTQMGQEVILRCVPISNHLYFYWYRQILGQKVEFLVSFYNNEISEKSEIFDDQFSVERPDGSNFTLKIRSTKLEDSAMYFCASSRDISNQPQHFGDGTRLSIL.

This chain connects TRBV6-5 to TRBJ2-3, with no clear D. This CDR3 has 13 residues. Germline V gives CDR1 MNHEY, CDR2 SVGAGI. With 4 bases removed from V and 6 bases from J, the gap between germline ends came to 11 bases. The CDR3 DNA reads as TGTGCCAGCAGTTCGACTTATTTGGATACGCAGTATTTT. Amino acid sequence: CASSSTYLDTQYF.

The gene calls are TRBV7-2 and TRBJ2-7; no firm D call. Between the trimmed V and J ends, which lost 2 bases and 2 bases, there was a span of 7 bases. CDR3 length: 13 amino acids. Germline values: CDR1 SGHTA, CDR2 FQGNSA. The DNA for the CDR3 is TGTGCCAGCAGCTTAATGACTGCCTACGAGCAGTACTTC. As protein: CASSLMTAYEQYF.

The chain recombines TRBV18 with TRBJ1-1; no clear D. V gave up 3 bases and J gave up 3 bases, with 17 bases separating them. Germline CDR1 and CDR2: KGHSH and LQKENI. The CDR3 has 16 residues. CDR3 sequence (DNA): TGTGCCAGCTCACCCCGGGTTCCAATCGGGGACACTGAAGCTTTCTTT. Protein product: CASSPRVPIGDTEAFF. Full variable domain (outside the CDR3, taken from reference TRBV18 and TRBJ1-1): NAGVMQNPRHLVRRRGQEARLRCSPMKGHSHVYWYRQLPEEGLKFMVYLQKENIIDESGMPKERFSAEFPKEGPSILRIQQVVRGDSAAYFCASSPRVPIGDTEAFFGQGTRLTVV.